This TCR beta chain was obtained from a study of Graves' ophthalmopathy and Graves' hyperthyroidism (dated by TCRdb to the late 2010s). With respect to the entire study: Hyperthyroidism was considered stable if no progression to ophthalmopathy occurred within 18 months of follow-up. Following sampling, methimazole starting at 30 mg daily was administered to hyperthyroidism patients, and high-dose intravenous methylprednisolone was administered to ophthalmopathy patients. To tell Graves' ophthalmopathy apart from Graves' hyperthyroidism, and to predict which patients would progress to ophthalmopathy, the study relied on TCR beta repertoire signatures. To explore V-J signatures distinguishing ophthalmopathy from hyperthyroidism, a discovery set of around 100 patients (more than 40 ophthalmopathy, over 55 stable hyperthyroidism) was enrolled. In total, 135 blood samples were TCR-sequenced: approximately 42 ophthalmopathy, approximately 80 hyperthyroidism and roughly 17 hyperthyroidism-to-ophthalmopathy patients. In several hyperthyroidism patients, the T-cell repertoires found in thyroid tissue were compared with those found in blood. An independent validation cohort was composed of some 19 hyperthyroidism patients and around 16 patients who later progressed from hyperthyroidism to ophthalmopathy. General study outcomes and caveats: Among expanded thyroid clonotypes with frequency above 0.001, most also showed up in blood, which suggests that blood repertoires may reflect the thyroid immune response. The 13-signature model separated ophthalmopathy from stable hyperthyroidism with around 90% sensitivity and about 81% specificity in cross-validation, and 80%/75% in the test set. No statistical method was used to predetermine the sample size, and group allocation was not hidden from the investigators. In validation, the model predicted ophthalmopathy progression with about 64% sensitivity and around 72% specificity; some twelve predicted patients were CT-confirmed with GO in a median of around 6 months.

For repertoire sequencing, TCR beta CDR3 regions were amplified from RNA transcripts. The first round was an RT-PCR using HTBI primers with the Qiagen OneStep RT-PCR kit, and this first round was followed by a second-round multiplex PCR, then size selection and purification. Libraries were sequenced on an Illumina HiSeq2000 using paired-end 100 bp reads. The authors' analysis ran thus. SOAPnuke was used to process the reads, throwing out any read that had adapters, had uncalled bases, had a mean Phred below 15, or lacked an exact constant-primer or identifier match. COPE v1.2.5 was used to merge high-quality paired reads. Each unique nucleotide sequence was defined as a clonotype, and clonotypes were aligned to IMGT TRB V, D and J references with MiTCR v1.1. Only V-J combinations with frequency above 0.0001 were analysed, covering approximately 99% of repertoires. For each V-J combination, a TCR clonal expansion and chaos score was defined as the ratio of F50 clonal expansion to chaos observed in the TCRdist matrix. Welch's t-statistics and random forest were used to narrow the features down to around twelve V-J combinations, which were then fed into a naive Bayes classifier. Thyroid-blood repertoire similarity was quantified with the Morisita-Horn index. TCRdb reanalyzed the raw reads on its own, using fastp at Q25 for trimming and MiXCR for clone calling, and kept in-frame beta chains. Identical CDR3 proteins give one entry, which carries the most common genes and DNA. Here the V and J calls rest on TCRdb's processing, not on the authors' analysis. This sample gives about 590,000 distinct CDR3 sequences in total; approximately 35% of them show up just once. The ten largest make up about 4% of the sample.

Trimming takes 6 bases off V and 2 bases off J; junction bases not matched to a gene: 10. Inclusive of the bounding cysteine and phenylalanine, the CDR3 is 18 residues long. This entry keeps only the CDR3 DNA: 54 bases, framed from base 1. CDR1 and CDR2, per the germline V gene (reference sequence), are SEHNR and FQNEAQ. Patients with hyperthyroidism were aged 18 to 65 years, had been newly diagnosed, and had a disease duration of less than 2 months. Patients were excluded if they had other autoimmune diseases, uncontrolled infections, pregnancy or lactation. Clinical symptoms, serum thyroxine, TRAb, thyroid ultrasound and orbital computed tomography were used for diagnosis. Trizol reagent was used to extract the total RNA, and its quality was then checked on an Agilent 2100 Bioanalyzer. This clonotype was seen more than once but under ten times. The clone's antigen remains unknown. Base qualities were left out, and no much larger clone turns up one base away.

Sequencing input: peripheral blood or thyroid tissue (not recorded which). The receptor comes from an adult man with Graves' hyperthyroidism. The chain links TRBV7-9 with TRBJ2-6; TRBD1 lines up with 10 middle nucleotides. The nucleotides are TGTGCCAGCAGTCGCTCCGGGACAGGGGCCACTGGGGCCAACGTCCTGACTTTC. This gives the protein CASSRSGTGATGANVLTF.